This T cell receptor beta chain was recorded in a study of shared clonotypes between healthy human individuals. CD8 cells regarded as naive lacked CD45RO, were positively chosen for CCR7, and omitted terminally differentiated effector memory CD45RA+ cells. This table comes from immunoSEQ multiplex PCR, and its TCRdb copy is limited to in-frame clones, with some not included. There are roughly 2.1 million clones in the sample; more than 85% occur only once, and under 2% lies in the top ten. The V end lost 4 bases, the J end lost 7 bases, and 7 bases lay between the germline ends. The CDR3 loop spans 11 amino acids. Germline V gene data show CDR1 as SQVTM and CDR2 as ANQGSEA.

The sequencing sample was made of naive CD8+ T cells from PBMCs. The sequence was obtained from a man aged 18 to 30 in good health. Some clones in this sample may be carry-over from other donors' samples. V is TRBV29-1 and J is TRBJ2-2; D unclear. The DNA for the CDR3 is TGCAGCGTTGTTCGGCGCGGGGAGCTGTTTTTT. Residues: CSVVRRGELFF.